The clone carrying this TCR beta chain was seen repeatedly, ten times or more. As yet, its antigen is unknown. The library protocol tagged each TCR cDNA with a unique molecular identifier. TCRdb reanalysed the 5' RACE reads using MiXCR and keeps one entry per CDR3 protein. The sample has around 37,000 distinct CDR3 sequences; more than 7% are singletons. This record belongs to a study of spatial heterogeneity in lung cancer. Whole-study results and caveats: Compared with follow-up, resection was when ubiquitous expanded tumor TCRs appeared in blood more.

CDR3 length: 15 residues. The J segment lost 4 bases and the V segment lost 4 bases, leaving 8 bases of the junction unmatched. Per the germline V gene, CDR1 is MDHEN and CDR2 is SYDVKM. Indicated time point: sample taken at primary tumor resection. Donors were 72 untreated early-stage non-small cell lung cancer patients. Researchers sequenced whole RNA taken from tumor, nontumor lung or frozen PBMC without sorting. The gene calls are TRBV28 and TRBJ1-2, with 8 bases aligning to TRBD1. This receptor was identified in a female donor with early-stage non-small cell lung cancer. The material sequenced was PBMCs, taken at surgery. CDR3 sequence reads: CASSSTGAPLYGYTF. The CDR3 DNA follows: TGTGCCAGCAGTTCGACAGGGGCCCCCCTCTATGGCTACACCTTC.